This T cell receptor beta chain was captured in a study of shared clonotypes between healthy human individuals. CD45RO-negative CD8 cells positively selected for CCR7 made up the naive population, which excluded terminally differentiated effector memory CD45RA+ cells. Trimming cost V 5 bases and J 8 bases, with 18 bases left between them. Germline CDR1 and CDR2: SEHNR and FQNEAQ (reference sequence). The CDR3 has 15 amino acids. Assay execution took place at the deep level. Investigators spread the genomic DNA of each subset evenly over several immunoSEQ plates. Generated by immunoSEQ multiplex PCR, the TCRdb table keeps only in-frame clones and is missing some. The profile shows about 2 million clones, about 95% of them singletons.

The V gene is TRBV7-9, the J gene TRBJ2-2; weak D call: TRBD2 (5 bases). Sequencing was done on a sample of naive CD8+ T cells sorted from blood. The clonotype comes from a man aged 18 to 29 in good health. The CDR3 region is CASSVADGIRGELFF. CDR3 nucleotides: TGTGCCAGCAGCGTCGCGGACGGGATTAGAGGGGAGCTGTTTTTT.